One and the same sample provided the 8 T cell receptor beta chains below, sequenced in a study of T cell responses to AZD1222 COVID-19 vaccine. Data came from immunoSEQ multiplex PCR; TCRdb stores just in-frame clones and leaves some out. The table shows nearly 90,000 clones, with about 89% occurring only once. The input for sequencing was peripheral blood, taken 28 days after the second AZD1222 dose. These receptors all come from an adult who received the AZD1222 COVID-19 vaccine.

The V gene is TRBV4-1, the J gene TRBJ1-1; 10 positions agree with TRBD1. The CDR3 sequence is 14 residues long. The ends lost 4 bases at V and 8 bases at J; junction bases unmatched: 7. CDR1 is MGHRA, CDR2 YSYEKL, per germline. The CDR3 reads CASSPNDRGREAFF. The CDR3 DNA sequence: TGCGCCAGCAGCCCCAACGACAGGGGGCGAGAAGCTTTCTTT.

CDR3 protein: CASSPQNTGELFF. The CDR3 DNA reads as TGTGCCAGCAGTCCTCAGAACACCGGGGAGCTGTTTTTT. This chain joins TRBV12-3 or TRBV12-4 and TRBJ2-2; D is ambiguous. V lost 5 bases and J 1 base, leaving 5 bases between the germline ends. The CDR3 covers 13 residues.

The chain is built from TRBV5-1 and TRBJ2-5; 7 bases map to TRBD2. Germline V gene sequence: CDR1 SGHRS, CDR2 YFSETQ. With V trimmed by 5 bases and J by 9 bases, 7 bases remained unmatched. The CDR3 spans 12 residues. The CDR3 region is CASRLYSGAQYF. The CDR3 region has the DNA TGCGCCAGCAGACTATACAGCGGGGCCCAGTACTTC. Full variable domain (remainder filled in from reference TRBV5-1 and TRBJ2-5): KAGVTQTPRYLIKTRGQQVTLSCSPISGHRSVSWYQQTPGQGLQFLFEYFSETQRNKGNFPGRFSGRQFSNSRSEMNVSTLELGDSALYLCASRLYSGAQYFGPGTRLLVL.

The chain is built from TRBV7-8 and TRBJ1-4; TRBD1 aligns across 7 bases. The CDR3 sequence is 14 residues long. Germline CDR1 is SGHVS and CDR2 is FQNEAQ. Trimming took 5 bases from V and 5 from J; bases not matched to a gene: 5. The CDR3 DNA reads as TGTGCCAGCAGCCCCGGGACAGTAAATGAAAAACTGTTTTTT. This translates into CASSPGTVNEKLFF.

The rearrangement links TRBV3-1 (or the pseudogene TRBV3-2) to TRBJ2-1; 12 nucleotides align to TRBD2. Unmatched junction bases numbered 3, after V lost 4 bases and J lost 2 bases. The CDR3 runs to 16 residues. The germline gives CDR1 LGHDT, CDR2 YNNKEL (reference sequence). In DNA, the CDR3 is TGTGCCAGCAGCCGCACTAGCGGGGGGACCTACAATGAGCAGTTCTTC. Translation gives CASSRTSGGTYNEQFF.

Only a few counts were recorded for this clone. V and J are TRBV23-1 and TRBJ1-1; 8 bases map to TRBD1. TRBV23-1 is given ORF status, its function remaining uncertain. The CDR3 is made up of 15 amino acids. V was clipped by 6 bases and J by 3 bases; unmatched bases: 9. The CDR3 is CASSLRQGIDTEAFF. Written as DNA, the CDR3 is TGCGCCAGCAGCCTGAGACAGGGGATAGACACTGAAGCTTTCTTT.

The CDR3 region is CASSNSRGGNTEAFF. In nucleotides, the CDR3 is TGTGCCAGCAGCAACTCACGAGGCGGGAACACTGAAGCTTTCTTT. The V and J genes are TRBV7-3 and TRBJ1-1; D uncertain. Trimming pared 5 bases from V and 1 base from J, leaving 14 bases between. CDR3 length: 15 amino acids. Germline CDR1 and CDR2: SGHTA and FQGTGA.

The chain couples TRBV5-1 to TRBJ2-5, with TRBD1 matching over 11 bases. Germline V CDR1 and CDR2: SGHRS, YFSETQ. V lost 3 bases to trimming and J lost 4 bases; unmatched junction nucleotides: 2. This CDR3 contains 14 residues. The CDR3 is CASSSGTGGETQYF. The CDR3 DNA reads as TGCGCCAGCAGCTCAGGGACAGGGGGAGAGACCCAGTACTTC.